The 28 T cell receptor beta chains below all came from one sample that was sequenced in a study of identical twins. TCRdb itself ran the 5' RACE reads through MiXCR, one entry per CDR3 protein. The sample holds roughly 350,000 distinct CDR3 sequences, approximately 8.7% seen once. Sequenced sample: naive T cells sorted from blood. These receptors originate from a woman between 45 and 60 years old in good health.

The gene calls are TRBV20-1 and TRBJ2-7, with 7 bases fitting TRBD2. With V trimmed by 3 bases and J by 9 bases, 8 bases remained unmatched. Looked up from germline, CDR1 is DFQATT and CDR2 is SNEGSKA (reference sequence). The CDR3 totals 12 residues. For the CDR3, the DNA is TGCAGTGCTAGGCTGACTAGCAAGGGGCAGTACTTC. Translated: CSARLTSKGQYF.

This clonotype came up many times. The genes are TRBV4-1 and TRBJ2-1; TRBD2 matches at 8 bases. The CDR3 consists of 20 residues. The germline CDR1 and CDR2 sequences are MGHRA and YSYEKL. V lost 4 bases and J lost 0; bases outside the gene matches: 17. The CDR3 DNA reads TGCGCCAGCAGCCTCCGGGGGGTAGCGGGACGATCTAGCTCCTACAATGAGCAGTTCTTC. As protein: CASSLRGVAGRSSSYNEQFF.

This clonotype has at least ten counts. The chain has TRBV4-1 and TRBJ2-7; 7 bases are shared with TRBD2. Germline-derived CDR1 and CDR2 are MGHRA and YSYEKL. Trimming took 1 base from V and 0 from J; bases not matched to a gene: 6. This CDR3 is 16 amino acids long. The CDR3 reads CASSQGPSGSSYEQYF. In nucleotides, the CDR3 is TGCGCCAGCAGCCAAGGTCCTAGCGGAAGCTCCTACGAGCAGTACTTC.

This clonotype was counted only a few times. The V gene is TRBV27, the J gene TRBJ1-2; a possible D gene is TRBD1 (5 bases). Trimming stripped 8 bases from V and 5 bases from J, with 9 bases between. Germline-derived CDR1 and CDR2 are MNHEY and SMNVEV (reference sequence). The CDR3 extends over 11 amino acids. CDR3 residues: CASGREYGYTF. The CDR3 DNA is TGTGCCAGCGGCAGGGAATATGGCTACACCTTC.

This clonotype was picked up many times. CDR3 protein: CSARDLTTHHTDTQYF. CDR3 DNA: TGCAGTGCTAGAGATCTGACAACCCACCACACAGATACGCAGTATTTT. The J gene is TRBJ2-3, the V gene TRBV20-1; D unresolved. The CDR3 extends over 16 amino acids. Trimming stripped 0 bases from V and 2 bases from J, with 15 bases between. Germline V gene lookup returns CDR1 DFQATT and CDR2 SNEGSKA (reference sequence).

V usage is TRBV12-3 or TRBV12-4 and J usage is TRBJ1-5, with D perhaps matching TRBD1 (6 bases). The V and J ends lost 2 bases and 7 bases respectively, with 12 bases between them. The CDR3 is 14 residues long. As DNA, the CDR3 is TGTGCCAGCAGTTTAAGGGGGGACGGACAGCCCCAGCATTTT. Translating gives CASSLRGDGQPQHF.

As for this clonotype: The CDR3 end shows no conserved phenylalanine or tryptophan, and so a read error is likely. J is TRBJ2-5 and V is TRBV18, with D perhaps TRBD2 (6 bases). Trimming pared 2 bases from V and 3 bases from J, leaving 19 bases between. Germline V gene data show CDR1 as KGHSH and CDR2 as LQKENI. The CDR3 is 17 residues long. CDR3 nucleotide sequence: TGTGCCAGCTCACCATTACGCAGGAGGGCCAACGAAGAGACCCAGTACTAC. Its protein product is CASSPLRRRANEETQYY.

This clonotype was seen only a few times. This rearrangement joins TRBV11-2 to TRBJ2-2; weak D call: TRBD1 (6 bases). Germline CDR1 and CDR2: SGHAT and FQNNGV. CDR3 length: 16 amino acids. Trimming left V 5 bases short and J 1 base short, with 14 bases between. The DNA of the CDR3 is TGTGCCAGCAGCATACAGGGAATTAAGAACACCGGGGAGCTGTTTTTT. It yields the protein CASSIQGIKNTGELFF.

The CDR3 loop reads CATKTGGPTGELFF. The DNA for the CDR3 is TGTGCCACGAAGACAGGGGGCCCCACCGGGGAGCTGTTTTTT. The V and J genes are TRBV24-1 and TRBJ2-2, with 10 bases aligning to TRBD1. J lost 4 bases, V lost 10 bases, and 5 bases had no gene match. This CDR3 has 14 residues. The germline CDR1 and CDR2 sequences are KGHDR and SFDVKD.

The chain is built from TRBV19 and TRBJ2-6, with a weak D call TRBD2 (6 bases). Trimming pared 8 bases from V and 0 bases from J, leaving 8 bases between. Per the germline V gene, CDR1 is LNHDA and CDR2 is SQIVND (reference sequence). The CDR3 spans 14 residues. CDR3 in amino acids: CASVEGSGANVLTF. CDR3 nucleotides: TGTGCCAGTGTGGAGGGCTCTGGGGCCAACGTCCTGACTTTC.

This clonotype occurred many times. V and J are TRBV20-1 and TRBJ2-1; the match to TRBD2 covers 7 bases. Per germline, CDR1 DFQATT and CDR2 SNEGSKA (reference sequence). V gave up 3 bases and J gave up 5 bases; unmatched junction bases: 10. The CDR3 is made up of 15 amino acids. CDR3 loop: CSARVWAGDHNEQFF. The CDR3, as DNA: TGCAGTGCTAGGGTGTGGGCGGGAGACCACAATGAGCAGTTCTTC.

This clonotype was counted only a few times. The rearrangement uses TRBV19 and TRBJ2-1; 11 nucleotides agree with TRBD2. The CDR3 contains 14 residues. Per the germline V gene, CDR1 is LNHDA and CDR2 is SQIVND (reference sequence). V shed 6 bases, J shed 5 bases, and the junction held 3 bases outside the gene matches. The CDR3 here is CASRTGLADNEQFF. CDR3 nucleotide sequence: TGTGCCAGTAGAACGGGACTAGCGGACAATGAGCAGTTCTTC.

The rearrangement links TRBV20-1 to TRBJ2-3; the D gene is possibly TRBD2 (6 bases). The germline gives CDR1 DFQATT, CDR2 SNEGSKA (reference sequence). Trimming took off 0 bases at V and 3 bases at J, with 22 bases between the two ends. This CDR3 region has 18 residues. CDR3 protein: CSARELLEGRGWTDTQYF. In nucleotides, the CDR3 is TGCAGTGCTAGAGAACTACTCGAGGGGCGGGGATGGACAGATACGCAGTATTTT.

This clonotype was picked up a small number of times. The V gene is TRBV10-3, the J gene TRBJ2-1; TRBD2 agrees at 8 bases. V lost 7 bases, J lost 4 bases, and 6 bases stayed unmatched. CDR3 length: 14 amino acids. Germline assignment: CDR1 ENHRY and CDR2 SYGVKD. The CDR3, as DNA: TGTGCCATCAATCCGGGACTAGGGTACAATGAGCAGTTCTTC. Residues: CAINPGLGYNEQFF.

This clonotype was seen repeatedly, ten times or more. The rearrangement joins TRBV12-3 or TRBV12-4 to TRBJ2-5; no firm D call. Trimming left V 5 bases short and J 2 bases short, with 6 bases between. CDR3 length equals 12 residues. CDR3 in DNA: TGTGCCAGCAGTCATGTTCAAGAGACCCAGTACTTC. Its protein is CASSHVQETQYF.

This clonotype has more than one count but fewer than ten. The chain recombines TRBV12-5 with TRBJ1-1, with no clear D. Germline V lookup: CDR1 LGHNT, CDR2 FRNRAP. The CDR3 has 13 amino acids. V lost 4 bases and J 1 base, leaving 7 bases between the germline ends. CDR3 sequence reads: CASGSPGNTEAFF. The CDR3 DNA reads as TGTGCTAGTGGTTCCCCGGGGAACACTGAAGCTTTCTTT.

The chain uses TRBV19 and TRBJ2-1, with D possibly being TRBD1 (6 bases). The CDR3 covers 16 residues. V dropped 5 bases and J dropped 1 base, with 15 bases sitting between them. The V gene's germline CDR1 is LNHDA and CDR2 SQIVND (reference sequence). The CDR3 protein is CASSPQGPGSYNEQFF. As DNA, the CDR3 is TGTGCCAGTAGTCCACAGGGCCCGGGGTCCTACAATGAGCAGTTCTTC.

The chain links TRBV19 to TRBJ2-4; no definite D call. Germline CDR1 is LNHDA and CDR2 is SQIVND (reference sequence). Trimming shortened V by 5 bases and J by 0 bases, and 8 bases separated the two germline ends. The CDR3 is 14 amino acids. This chain's CDR3 is CASSYLGAKNIQYF. CDR3 sequence (DNA): TGTGCCAGTAGTTACCTGGGAGCCAAAAACATTCAGTACTTC.

Many counts were recorded for this clonotype. The chain links TRBV7-9 to TRBJ2-2; D call uncertain. V gave up 5 bases and J gave up 2 bases, with 9 bases separating them. Germline assignment: CDR1 SEHNR and CDR2 FQNEAQ (reference sequence). This CDR3 region has 14 residues. The CDR3 DNA follows: TGTGCCAGCAGCGGGTCAGGAAACACCGGGGAGCTGTTTTTT. It specifies CASSGSGNTGELFF.

This clonotype was recorded a few times. V and J are TRBV12-3 or TRBV12-4 and TRBJ2-1, with 7 nucleotides matching TRBD1. This CDR3 contains 15 residues. V gave up 5 bases and J gave up 4 bases; unmatched junction bases: 8. This chain's CDR3 is CASSPTLTGYNEQFF. The CDR3 DNA sequence: TGTGCCAGCAGTCCAACCCTGACAGGGTACAATGAGCAGTTCTTC.

The V call is TRBV20-1, the J call TRBJ2-1, with 13 bases fitting TRBD2. The CDR3 is 16 amino acids. Germline V gives CDR1 DFQATT, CDR2 SNEGSKA (reference sequence). V shed 6 bases, J shed 4 bases, and the junction held 9 bases outside the gene matches. CDR3 sequence reads: CSAPRTSGSFYNEQFF. DNA for the CDR3: TGCAGTGCACCTAGGACTAGCGGGAGCTTTTACAATGAGCAGTTCTTC.

This clonotype was counted at least ten times. This chain uses TRBV7-2 with TRBJ2-1; TRBD2 agrees at 7 bases. This CDR3 is built from 15 residues. Germline values: CDR1 SGHTA, CDR2 FQGNSA. The V gene end was trimmed by 2 bases and the J gene end by 9 bases; junction bases not matched to a gene: 10. The CDR3 sequence: CASSLRGLFLGEQFF. CDR3 bases: TGTGCCAGCAGCTTACGGGGACTATTTCTCGGTGAGCAGTTCTTC. The variable domain in full, with the rest retrieved from reference TRBV7-2 and TRBJ2-1, is GAGVSQSPSNKVTEKGKDVELRCDPISGHTALYWYRQSLGQGLEFLIYFQGNSAPDKSGLPSDRFSAERTGGSVSTLTIQRTQQEDSAVYLCASSLRGLFLGEQFFGPGTRLTVL.

The chain couples TRBV12-3 or TRBV12-4 to TRBJ2-1; 7 positions agree with TRBD2. This CDR3 comprises 13 residues. V dropped 3 bases and J dropped 5; count of bases not matched to a gene: 1. CDR3: CASSFGTNNEQFF. The CDR3 DNA is TGTGCCAGCAGTTTCGGGACTAACAATGAGCAGTTCTTC.

In its sample, this clonotype was seen a few times. The chain carries TRBV7-9 and TRBJ2-2; the D is unclear. Germline V gives CDR1 SEHNR, CDR2 FQNEAQ (reference sequence). The CDR3 contains 11 residues. With 8 bases removed from V and 9 bases from J, the gap between germline ends came to 10 bases. CDR3 region: CASRLSRELFF. CDR3 DNA: TGTGCCAGCCGCCTTAGCCGGGAGCTGTTTTTT.

The rearrangement links TRBV7-2 to TRBJ2-7; perhaps TRBD2 as D (6 bases). This CDR3 comprises 14 residues. Germline-derived CDR1 and CDR2 are SGHTA and FQGNSA. V was pared by 5 bases and J by 2 bases, with 13 bases between. The CDR3 reads CASSPGGLAYEQYV. The CDR3 region has the DNA TGTGCCAGCAGCCCTGGGGGACTTGCCTACGAGCAGTACGTC.

This clonotype was recorded many times. This chain joins TRBV28 and TRBJ2-7, with D perhaps matching TRBD1 (6 bases). V was cut by 6 bases and J by 3 bases, with 15 bases left in between. CDR1 MDHEN and CDR2 SYDVKM come from the germline V gene. The CDR3 covers 14 residues. The CDR3 DNA reads TGTGCCAGCAGCAAGGGGGACCGAGACTACGAGCAGTACTTC. This translates into CASSKGDRDYEQYF.

This clonotype was counted at least ten times. V is TRBV21-1 and J is TRBJ2-7. TRBV21-1 is given as a pseudogene. This CDR3 has 11 amino acids. The CDR3 is CASSSYGEQYV. The CDR3 DNA reads TGTGCCAGCAGCTCCTATGGCGAGCAGTACGTC.

In its sample, this clonotype was seen a few times. The chain recombines TRBV6-2 or TRBV6-3 with TRBJ2-1, with D unclear. The germline V gene has CDR1 MNHEY and CDR2 SVGEGT. V was trimmed by 2 bases and J by 8 bases, leaving 4 bases between them. This CDR3 comprises 11 residues. The CDR3: CASSYGDEQFF. CDR3 nucleotides: TGTGCCAGCAGTTACGGGGATGAGCAGTTCTTC.